This TCR beta chain was recovered during a study of blood T cell repertoires in COVID-19. Turning to the study itself: Specimens from acute and convalescent COVID-19 originated in the United States, Italy and Spain. In each case, the material was cDNA or gDNA derived from T cells, B-cell-depleted T cells, or PBMCs.

V lost 3 bases and J 1 base, leaving 9 bases between the germline ends. Germline loops: CDR1 SGHTA, CDR2 FQGNSA. The CDR3 consists of 15 residues. This clone was recorded a few times. In the study's own analysis: Cell counts per sample came from amplifying reference gene primers. The protocol was immunoSEQ multiplex PCR, while the TCRdb copy is restricted to in-frame clones and leaves out a portion. Clone size and V and J calls were adopted from that table, with D and trimming inferred from the DNA. The table shows about 88,000 clones, with 83% occurring only once. The clonotype originates from a human donor in a cohort sampled during active COVID-19. Sequences were obtained from peripheral blood. The chain uses TRBV7-2 and TRBJ2-2; weak D call: TRBD1 (6 bases). CDR3 protein: CASSFDRRNTGELFF. The DNA for the CDR3 is TGTGCCAGCAGCTTCGACAGGAGGAACACCGGGGAGCTGTTTTTT.